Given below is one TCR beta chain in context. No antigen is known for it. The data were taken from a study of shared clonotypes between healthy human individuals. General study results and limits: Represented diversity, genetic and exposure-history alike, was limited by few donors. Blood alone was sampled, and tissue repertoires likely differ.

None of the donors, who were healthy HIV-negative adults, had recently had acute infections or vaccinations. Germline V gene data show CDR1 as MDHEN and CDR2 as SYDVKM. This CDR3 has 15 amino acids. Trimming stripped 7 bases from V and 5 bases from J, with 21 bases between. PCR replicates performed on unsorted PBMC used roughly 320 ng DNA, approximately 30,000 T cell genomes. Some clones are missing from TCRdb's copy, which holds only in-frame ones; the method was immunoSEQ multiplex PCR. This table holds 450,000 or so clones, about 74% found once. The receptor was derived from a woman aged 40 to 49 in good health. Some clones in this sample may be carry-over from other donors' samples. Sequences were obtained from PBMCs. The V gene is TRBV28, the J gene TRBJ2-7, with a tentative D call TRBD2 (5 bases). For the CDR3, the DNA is TGTGCCAGCACTCCTCCCACGGGGATCCAGAACGAGCAGTACTTC. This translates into CASTPPTGIQNEQYF.